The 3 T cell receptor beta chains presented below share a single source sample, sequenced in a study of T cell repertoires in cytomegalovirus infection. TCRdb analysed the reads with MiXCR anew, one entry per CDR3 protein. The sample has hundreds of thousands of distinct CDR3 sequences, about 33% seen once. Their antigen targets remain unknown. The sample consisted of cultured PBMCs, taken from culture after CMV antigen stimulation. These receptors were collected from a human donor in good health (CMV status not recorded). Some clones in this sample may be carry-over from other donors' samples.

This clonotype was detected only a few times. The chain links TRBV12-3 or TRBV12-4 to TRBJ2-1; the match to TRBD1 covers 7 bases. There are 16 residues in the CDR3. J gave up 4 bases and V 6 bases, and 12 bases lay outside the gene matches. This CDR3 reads CASSPRGTALYNEQFF. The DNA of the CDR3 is TGTGCCAGCAGCCCGAGGGGGACAGCCCTATACAATGAGCAGTTCTTC.

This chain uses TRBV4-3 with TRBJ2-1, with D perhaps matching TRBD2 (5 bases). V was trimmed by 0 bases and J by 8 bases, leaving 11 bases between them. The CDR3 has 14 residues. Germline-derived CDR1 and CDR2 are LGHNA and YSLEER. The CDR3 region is CASSQEGSGDEQFF. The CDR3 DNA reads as TGCGCCAGCAGCCAAGAAGGCAGCGGCGATGAGCAGTTCTTC.

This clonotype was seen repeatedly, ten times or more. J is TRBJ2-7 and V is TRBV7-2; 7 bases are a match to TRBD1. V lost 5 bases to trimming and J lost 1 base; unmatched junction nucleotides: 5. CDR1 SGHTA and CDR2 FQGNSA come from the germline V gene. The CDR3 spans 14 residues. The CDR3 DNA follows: TGTGCCAGCAGCGGGGACAGATTATCCTACGAGCAGTACTTC. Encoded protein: CASSGDRLSYEQYF.